This is a list of T cell receptor beta chains from one sample in a study of blood T cell repertoires in COVID-19. Here immunoSEQ multiplex PCR was the method, and the copy in TCRdb shows in-frame clones only, minus some. The data hold approximately 120,000 clones, with more than 75% observed a single time. What was sequenced was peripheral blood. The receptors derive from a human donor in a cohort sampled during active COVID-19. The CDR3 runs from the conserved cysteine through the conserved F or W. The D gene is left open where the match is weak. A row's size may be missing; if present it is once, few, many or a size class.

CASSQEGTGATYGYTF,TGCGCCAGCAGCCAAGAAGGAACAGGGGCTACCTATGGCTACACCTTC,NA,16,TRBV4-1,TRBJ1-2,TRBD1
CASSLPRGAWGYTF,TGTGCCAGTAGTCTCCCCCGGGGGGCCTGGGGCTACACCTTC,NA,14,TRBV19,TRBJ1-2,NA
CASSYSMRGGNSPLHF,TGTGCCAGCAGTTACTCGATGCGGGGGGGTAATTCACCCCTCCACTTT,NA,16,TRBV6-5,TRBJ1-6,NA
CASSLAPGRGGTTEAFF,TGTGCCAGCAGCTTAGCGCCTGGCAGGGGCGGAACCACTGAAGCTTTCTTT,NA,17,TRBV7-8,TRBJ1-1,NA
CASKGPGRGNQPQHF,TGTGCCAGCAAAGGACCGGGGAGGGGCAATCAGCCCCAGCATTTT,NA,15,TRBV25-1,TRBJ1-5,NA
CASSTTGNTEAFF,TGTGCCAGTAGTACCACAGGGAACACTGAAGCTTTCTTT,once,13,TRBV19,TRBJ1-1,NA
CASSLGDRGSQETQYF,TGCGCCAGCAGCTTGGGGGACAGGGGGAGCCAAGAGACCCAGTACTTC,NA,16,TRBV5-1,TRBJ2-5,TRBD1
CASRPSGSYEQYF,TGTGCCAGCAGGCCTAGCGGTTCCTACGAGCAGTACTTC,once,13,TRBV12-3/TRBV12-4,TRBJ2-7,TRBD2
CASSRIAGGHSYNEQFF,TGTGCCAGCTCCCGCATAGCGGGAGGCCACTCCTACAATGAGCAGTTCTTC,NA,17,TRBV18,TRBJ2-1,TRBD2
CASSKLGGSLSSYEQYF,TGTGCCAGCAGCAAACTAGGCGGGTCCCTCAGCTCCTACGAGCAGTACTTC,NA,17,TRBV21-1,TRBJ2-7,NA
CASSLIGQEQETQYF,TGTGCCAGCAGTTTAATTGGACAGGAACAAGAGACCCAGTACTTC,NA,15,TRBV28,TRBJ2-5,TRBD1
CASSEETRPWGTQYF,TGTGCCAGCAGTGAGGAGACTAGGCCCTGGGGGACCCAGTACTTC,few,15,TRBV2,TRBJ2-5,NA
CASSGLATGELFF,TGTGCCAGCAGCGGACTCGCGACCGGGGAGCTGTTTTTT,NA,13,TRBV2,TRBJ2-2,NA
CASSQDVSGASFF,TGTGCCAGCAGCCAAGACGTTAGCGGGGCATCTTTCTTT,NA,13,TRBV4-2,TRBJ1-1,NA
CASTTGGSAYEQYF,TGTGCCAGCACCACGGGGGGGAGCGCCTACGAGCAGTACTTC,NA,14,TRBV2,TRBJ2-7,TRBD2
CASSLGGQMDYGYTF,TGTGCCAGCAGCTTAGGGGGACAGATGGACTATGGCTACACCTTC,NA,15,TRBV7-6,TRBJ1-2,TRBD1
CAIRGDMNTEAFF,TGTGCCATCAGAGGGGACATGAACACTGAAGCTTTCTTT,NA,13,TRBV10-3,TRBJ1-1,NA
CASSLVGTAYGYTF,TGTGCCAGCAGCTTAGTTGGGACAGCCTATGGCTACACCTTC,NA,14,TRBV7-9,TRBJ1-2,TRBD1
CASSPANRGQPQHF,TGTGCCAGCAGCCCCGCCAATAGGGGACAGCCCCAGCATTTT,NA,14,TRBV7-2,TRBJ1-5,NA
CSVVSGGTEAFF,TGCAGCGTCGTTTCAGGGGGCACTGAAGCTTTCTTT,once,12,TRBV29-1,TRBJ1-1,TRBD1
CASSTTGSTEAFF,TGTGCCAGCAGCACGACAGGGAGCACTGAAGCTTTCTTT,once,13,TRBV5-5,TRBJ1-1,TRBD1
CASSGGAGNYEQYF,TGCGCCAGCAGCGGGGGGGCGGGTAACTACGAGCAGTACTTC,NA,14,TRBV5-1,TRBJ2-7,NA
CASSQGAWEKLFF,TGCGCCAGCAGTCAGGGGGCTTGGGAAAAACTGTTTTTT,NA,13,TRBV10-2,TRBJ1-4,TRBD1
CASSYGGKGTEAFF,TGTGCCAGCAGTTACGGGGGGAAAGGCACTGAAGCTTTCTTT,NA,14,TRBV6-5,TRBJ1-1,NA
CASSYIAGGSYEQYF,TGTGCCAGCAGTTACATCGCGGGGGGCTCCTACGAGCAGTACTTC,NA,15,TRBV6-6,TRBJ2-7,TRBD2
CAISDYITGTVNTEAFF,TGTGCCATCAGTGACTACATCACCGGGACAGTGAACACTGAAGCTTTCTTT,NA,17,TRBV10-3,TRBJ1-1,TRBD1
CAPGGRDQDQTDTQYF,TGTGCCCCAGGGGGGCGGGACCAGGACCAAACAGATACGCAGTATTTT,NA,16,TRBV19,TRBJ2-3,NA
CAISDYNQPQHF,TGTGCCATCAGTGATTACAATCAGCCCCAGCATTTT,NA,12,TRBV10-3,TRBJ1-5,NA
CAWSVGLAGLTDTQYF,TGTGCCTGGAGTGTAGGGCTAGCGGGGCTTACAGATACGCAGTATTTT,NA,16,TRBV30,TRBJ2-3,TRBD2
CASSPQRVVVAGVNEQFF,TGTGCCAGCAGCCCCCAGAGGGTAGTGGTAGCGGGAGTGAATGAGCAGTTCTTC,once,18,TRBV7-9,TRBJ2-1,TRBD2
CASSYSAGPMDEQYF,TGTGCCAGCAGTTACTCGGCAGGCCCGATGGACGAGCAGTACTTC,NA,15,TRBV6-5,TRBJ2-7,NA
CASSEWRLRGSTNEQFF,TGTGCCAGCAGTGAATGGCGTTTGAGGGGGTCTACGAATGAGCAGTTCTTC,NA,17,TRBV25-1,TRBJ2-1,NA
CASQGESQETQYF,TGCGCCAGTCAAGGAGAATCGCAAGAGACCCAGTACTTC,once,13,TRBV5-1,TRBJ2-5,NA
CASSLRDYGYTF,TGTGCCAGCAGCTTGAGAGACTATGGCTACACCTTC,few,12,TRBV7-9,TRBJ1-2,NA
CATSPARPLLGHVYEQYF,TGTGCCACCAGCCCCGCCCGCCCCCTGTTGGGCCATGTCTACGAGCAGTACTTC,NA,18,TRBV15,TRBJ2-7,NA
CSASSLAGGLYEQYF,TGCAGTGCTAGTTCGCTAGCGGGGGGGCTTTACGAGCAGTACTTC,NA,15,TRBV20-1,TRBJ2-7,TRBD2
CASSLDTGLTYEQYF,TGTGCCAGCTCTTTAGATACAGGGCTTACCTACGAGCAGTACTTC,NA,15,TRBV28,TRBJ2-7,NA
CASSLAGRGLGQPQHF,TGTGCCAGCAGCTTAGCCGGCAGGGGGCTTGGTCAGCCCCAGCATTTT,NA,16,TRBV7-2,TRBJ1-5,TRBD1
CATSDPDPTGEGEQYF,TGTGCCACCAGTGACCCGGATCCCACCGGGGAGGGCGAGCAGTACTTC,NA,16,TRBV24-1,TRBJ2-7,TRBD2
CASSPGTSYTGELFF,TGTGCCAGCAGCCCCGGGACTAGTTACACCGGGGAGCTGTTTTTT,few,15,TRBV7-9,TRBJ2-2,TRBD2
CATSDPSGSQGTQYF,TGTGCCACCAGTGATCCTAGCGGGAGCCAGGGGACCCAGTACTTC,NA,15,TRBV24-1,TRBJ2-5,TRBD2
CASSIDSYGQADEQFF,TGTGCCAGTAGTATAGATAGTTATGGACAGGCCGATGAGCAGTTCTTC,once,16,TRBV19,TRBJ2-1,TRBD1
CASSQEAGGGPLETQYF,TGCGCCAGCAGCCAAGAAGCTGGCGGGGGGCCCCTAGAGACCCAGTACTTC,NA,17,TRBV4-1,TRBJ2-5,TRBD2
CASSQEGGTMGSGELFF,TGCGCCAGCAGCCAAGAGGGAGGGACTATGGGGTCCGGGGAGCTGTTTTTT,NA,17,TRBV4-1,TRBJ2-2,TRBD2
CASTAGANYGYTF,TGTGCCAGTACCGCGGGGGCTAACTATGGCTACACCTTC,NA,13,TRBV19,TRBJ1-2,NA
CASSQDLAPGDEQFF,TGTGCCAGCAGCCAAGATCTGGCGCCAGGGGATGAGCAGTTCTTC,NA,15,TRBV4-2,TRBJ2-1,NA
CASSLVAGLAGVPTDTQYF,TGTGCCAGCAGCTTAGTTGCGGGACTAGCGGGAGTACCCACAGATACGCAGTATTTT,NA,19,TRBV11-2,TRBJ2-3,TRBD2
CASSLEEGTGYTF,TGCGCCAGCAGCTTGGAGGAGGGAACAGGCTACACCTTC,NA,13,TRBV5-1,TRBJ1-2,NA
CASSQPGASGRRMGNEQFF,TGCGCCAGCAGCCAGCCCGGGGCTAGCGGGAGACGAATGGGGAATGAGCAGTTCTTC,once,19,TRBV5-1,TRBJ2-1,TRBD2